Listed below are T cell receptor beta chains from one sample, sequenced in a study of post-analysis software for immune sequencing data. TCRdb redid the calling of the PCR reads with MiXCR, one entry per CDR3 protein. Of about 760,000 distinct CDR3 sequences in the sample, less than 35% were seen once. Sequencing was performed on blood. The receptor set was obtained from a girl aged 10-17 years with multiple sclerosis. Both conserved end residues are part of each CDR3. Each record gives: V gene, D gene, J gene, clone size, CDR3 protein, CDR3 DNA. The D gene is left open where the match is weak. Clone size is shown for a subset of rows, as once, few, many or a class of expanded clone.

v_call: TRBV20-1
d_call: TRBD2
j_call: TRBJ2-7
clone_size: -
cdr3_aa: CSAYSAGGWGIYEQYF
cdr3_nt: TGCAGCGCGTACTCCGCGGGAGGGTGGGGGATCTACGAGCAGTACTTC

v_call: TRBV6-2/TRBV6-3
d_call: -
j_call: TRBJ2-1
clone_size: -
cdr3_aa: CASSHGTEAGEQFF
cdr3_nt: TGTGCCAGCAGCCACGGGACAGAGGCGGGGGAGCAGTTCTTC

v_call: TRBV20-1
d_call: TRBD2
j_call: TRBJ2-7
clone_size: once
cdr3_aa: CSAKGLAGVGEQYF
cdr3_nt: TGCAGTGCCAAGGGACTAGCGGGAGTAGGGGAGCAGTACTTC

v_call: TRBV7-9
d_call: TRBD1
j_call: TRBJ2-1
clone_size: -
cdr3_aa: CASSLGEDRGTNEQFF
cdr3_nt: TGTGCCAGCAGCTTAGGCGAGGACAGGGGGACCAATGAGCAGTTCTTC

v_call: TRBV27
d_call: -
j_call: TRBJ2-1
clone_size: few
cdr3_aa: CASSRASSYNEQFF
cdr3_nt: TGTGCCAGCAGTAGGGCGAGCTCCTACAATGAGCAGTTCTTC

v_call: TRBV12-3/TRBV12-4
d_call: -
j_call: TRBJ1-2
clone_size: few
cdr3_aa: CASSSGPQNYGYTF
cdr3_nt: TGTGCCAGCAGTTCGGGACCGCAAAACTATGGCTACACCTTC

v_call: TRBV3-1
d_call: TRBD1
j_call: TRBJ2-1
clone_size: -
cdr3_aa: CASSQPTGSSYNEQFF
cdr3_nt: TGTGCCAGCAGCCAGCCGACAGGGAGCTCCTACAATGAGCAGTTCTTC

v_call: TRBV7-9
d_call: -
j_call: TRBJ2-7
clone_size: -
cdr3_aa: CASSRPRGIYNEQYF
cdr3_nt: TGTGCCAGCAGTCGACCTCGGGGTATCTACAATGAGCAGTACTTC

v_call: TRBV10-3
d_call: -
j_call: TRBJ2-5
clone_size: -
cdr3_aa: CATSESMGWATQYF
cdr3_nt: TGTGCCACCAGTGAGTCAATGGGGTGGGCGACCCAGTACTTC

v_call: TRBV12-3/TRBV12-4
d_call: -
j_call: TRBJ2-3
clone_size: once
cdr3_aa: CASSYTSGSSTDTQYF
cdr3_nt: TGTGCCAGCAGTTACACGAGCGGCAGTAGCACAGATACGCAGTATTTT

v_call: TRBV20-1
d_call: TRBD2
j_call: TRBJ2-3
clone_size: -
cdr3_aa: CSARPTSGRAVDTQYF
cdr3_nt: TGCAGTGCTAGGCCGACTAGCGGGAGGGCCGTGGATACGCAGTATTTT

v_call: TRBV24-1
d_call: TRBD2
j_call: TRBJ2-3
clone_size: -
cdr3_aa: CATSDPLAGVSDTQYF
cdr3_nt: TGTGCCACCAGTGATCCACTAGCGGGAGTATCGGATACGCAGTATTTT

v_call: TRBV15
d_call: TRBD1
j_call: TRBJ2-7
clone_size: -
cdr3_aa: CATSGGRQGRYEQYF
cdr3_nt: TGTGCCACCAGCGGAGGCAGACAGGGGCGGTACGAGCAGTACTTC

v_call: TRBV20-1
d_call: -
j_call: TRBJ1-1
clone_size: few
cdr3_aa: CSAIPPHGVTEAFF
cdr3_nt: TGCAGTGCTATCCCGCCCCACGGAGTCACTGAAGCTTTCTTT

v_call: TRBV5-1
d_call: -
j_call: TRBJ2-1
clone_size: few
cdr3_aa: CASSSVTAGYSYNEQFF
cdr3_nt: TGCGCCAGCAGCTCAGTGACGGCAGGGTACTCCTACAATGAGCAGTTCTTC

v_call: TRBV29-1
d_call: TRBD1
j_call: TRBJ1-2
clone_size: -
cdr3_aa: CSVEDPGQGLGYTF
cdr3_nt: TGCAGCGTTGAAGACCCTGGACAGGGCCTTGGCTACACCTTC

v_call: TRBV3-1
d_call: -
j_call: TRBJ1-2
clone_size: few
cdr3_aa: CASSQTGDFGYTF
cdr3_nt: TGTGCCAGCAGCCAGACTGGGGATTTTGGCTACACCTTC

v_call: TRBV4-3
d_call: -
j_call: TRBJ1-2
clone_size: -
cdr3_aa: CASSQGGSPGDGYTF
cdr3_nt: TGCGCCAGCAGCCAAGGTGGCTCCCCAGGGGACGGCTACACCTTC

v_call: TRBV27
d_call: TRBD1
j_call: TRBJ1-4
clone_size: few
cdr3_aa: CASSPLDRDTEKLFF
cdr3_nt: TGTGCCAGCAGTCCCCTTGACAGGGATACTGAAAAACTGTTTTTT

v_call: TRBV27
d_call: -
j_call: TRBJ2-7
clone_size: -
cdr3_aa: CASSFGRSSSYEQYF
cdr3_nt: TGTGCCAGCAGTTTCGGCAGGTCTAGCTCCTACGAGCAGTACTTC

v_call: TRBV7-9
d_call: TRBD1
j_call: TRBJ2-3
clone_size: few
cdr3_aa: CASSRVTGGTDTQYF
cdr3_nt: TGTGCCAGCAGCCGCGTGACAGGGGGCACAGATACGCAGTATTTT

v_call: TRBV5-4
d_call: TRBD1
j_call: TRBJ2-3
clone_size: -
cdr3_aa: CASSLFGQGPSDTQYF
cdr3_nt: TGTGCCAGCAGCTTGTTTGGACAGGGACCGTCAGATACGCAGTATTTT

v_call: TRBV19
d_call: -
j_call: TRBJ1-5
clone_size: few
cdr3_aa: CASSMGGSQPQHF
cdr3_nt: TGTGCCAGTAGTATGGGGGGCAGTCAGCCCCAGCATTTT

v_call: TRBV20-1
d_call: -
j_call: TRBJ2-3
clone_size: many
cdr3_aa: CSARWSDTQYF
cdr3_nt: TGCAGTGCTAGATGGTCAGATACGCAGTATTTT

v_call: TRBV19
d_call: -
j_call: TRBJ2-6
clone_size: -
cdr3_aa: CASSIPGLVSGANVLTF
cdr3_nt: TGTGCCAGTAGTATTCCGGGACTGGTGTCCGGGGCCAACGTCCTGACTTTC

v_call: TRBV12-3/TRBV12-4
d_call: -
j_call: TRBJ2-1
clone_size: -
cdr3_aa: CASSLRGGDEQFF
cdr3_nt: TGTGCCAGCAGTTTAAGGGGAGGTGATGAGCAGTTCTTC

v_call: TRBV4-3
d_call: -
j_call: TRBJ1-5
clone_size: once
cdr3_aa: CASSHDRGGNQPQHF
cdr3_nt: TGCGCCAGCAGCCACGACCGAGGGGGGAATCAGCCCCAGCATTTT

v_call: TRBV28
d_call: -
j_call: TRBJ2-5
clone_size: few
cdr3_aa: CASSSGRELRETQYF
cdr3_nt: TGTGCCAGCAGTTCGGGCCGGGAGTTGAGGGAGACCCAGTACTTC

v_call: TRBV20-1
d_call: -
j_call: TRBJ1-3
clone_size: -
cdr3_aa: CSARGTDSGNTIYF
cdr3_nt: TGCAGTGCTAGGGGGACGGACTCTGGAAACACCATATATTTT

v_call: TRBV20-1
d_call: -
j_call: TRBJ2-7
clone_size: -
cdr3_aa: CSASQRADEQYF
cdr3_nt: TGCAGTGCTAGCCAGCGGGCAGACGAGCAGTACTTC

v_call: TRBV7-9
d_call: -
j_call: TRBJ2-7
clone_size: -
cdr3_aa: CASSFGGGEQYF
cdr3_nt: TGTGCCAGCAGTTTCGGAGGGGGCGAGCAGTACTTC

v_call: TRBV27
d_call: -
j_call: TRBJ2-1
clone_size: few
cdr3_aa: CASRGLGGVGGGDNEQFF
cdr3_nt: TGTGCCAGCAGGGGTCTGGGGGGAGTAGGAGGGGGGGACAATGAGCAGTTCTTC

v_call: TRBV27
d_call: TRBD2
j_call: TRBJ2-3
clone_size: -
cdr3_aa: CANLLAGGVTDTQYF
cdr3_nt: TGTGCCAACTTACTAGCGGGGGGGGTCACAGATACGCAGTATTTT

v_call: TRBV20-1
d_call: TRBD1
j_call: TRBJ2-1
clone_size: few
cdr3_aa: CSASLPGGSSYNEQFF
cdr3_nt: TGCAGTGCTAGTCTGCCAGGGGGTAGCTCCTACAATGAGCAGTTCTTC

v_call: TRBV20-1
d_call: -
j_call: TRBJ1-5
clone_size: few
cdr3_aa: CSARGNSFDQPQHF
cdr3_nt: TGCAGTGCTCGCGGGAACTCGTTTGATCAGCCCCAGCATTTT

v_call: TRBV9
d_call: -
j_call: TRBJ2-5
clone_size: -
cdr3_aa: CASSASMGGALGETQYF
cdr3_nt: TGTGCCAGCAGCGCGTCCATGGGCGGAGCTCTGGGGGAGACCCAGTACTTC

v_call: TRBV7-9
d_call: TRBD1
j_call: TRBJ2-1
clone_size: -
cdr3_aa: CASSLGRQGILYNEQFF
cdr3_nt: TGTGCCAGCAGCTTAGGACGACAGGGGATTCTCTACAATGAGCAGTTCTTC

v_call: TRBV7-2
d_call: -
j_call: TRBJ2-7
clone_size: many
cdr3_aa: CASSIQTDLSYEQYF
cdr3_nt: TGTGCCAGCAGCATACAAACAGACCTATCCTACGAGCAGTACTTC

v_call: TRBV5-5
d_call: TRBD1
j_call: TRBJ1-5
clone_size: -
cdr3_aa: CASSQGGADNQPQHF
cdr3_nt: TGTGCCAGCAGCCAGGGGGGGGCAGACAATCAGCCCCAGCATTTT